This note documents a single T cell receptor (beta chain) sequence. The sample is drawn from a study of cytomegalovirus exposure and HLA in healthy donors. The PCR made use of 60 Vbeta and 13 Jbeta primers. TCRdb's table, derived via immunoSEQ multiplex PCR, lists solely in-frame clones and lacks some. Among approximately 170,000 clones listed, 70% to 90% were seen once. The specimen was PBMCs. This sequence originates from a man younger than 40 in good health and CMV-seropositive.

CDR3 loop: CASPDRHSGANVLTF. CDR3 bases: TGTGCCAGCCCGGACAGACACTCTGGGGCCAACGTCCTGACTTTC. This chain uses TRBV6-9 with TRBJ2-6, with TRBD1 as a possible D gene (6 bases). CDR3 length equals 15 residues. Germline CDR1 reads MNHGY; CDR2 reads SVAAGI. V was shortened by 8 bases and J by 0 bases, with 11 bases between the two germline ends.